The present TCR beta chain was sequenced within a study of blood T cell repertoires in COVID-19. At the level of the study: Sample material is recorded as cDNA or gDNA derived from T cells, B-cell-depleted T cells, or PBMCs.

There are 15 residues in the CDR3. Germline trimming cut 5 bases from V and 4 bases from J; bases unmatched to any gene: 8. Germline-derived CDR1 and CDR2 are SSHAT and FNYEAQ (reference sequence). The study recruited people aged about 18 to 95 years across approximately 25 US areas. In the authors' methods: Reference gene primer amplification yielded estimated nucleated cell counts. The data were produced by immunoSEQ multiplex PCR, yet TCRdb's version contains in-frame clones alone and is incomplete. V and J calls plus clone size are reproduced from that table; the DNA served to infer D and trimming. Of around 340,000 clones in the sample, 65% to 90% are singletons; the top ten hold around 4%.

The chain has TRBV7-7 and TRBJ2-1, with 7 bases matching TRBD1. This sequence was found in a woman aged 40 to 50 with acute COVID-19. Sequenced input: PBMCs or T cells enriched from blood (not recorded which). The CDR3 sequence is CASSKTGDGYNEQFF. The CDR3 nucleotides read TGTGCCAGCAGCAAAACAGGGGACGGATACAATGAGCAGTTCTTC.